A selection of T cell receptor beta chains follows, all from one sample in a study of beta chain features in type 1 diabetes. Sequencing was performed with immunoSEQ multiplex PCR; in TCRdb, only in-frame clones are kept and a portion is missing. The table records roughly 340,000 clones, around an eighth of them present only once. Sequencing input: naive CD4+ T cells from blood. These receptors originate from a woman between 18 and 30 years old with type 1 diabetes. CDR3s include the opening cysteine and the closing phenylalanine or tryptophan. The size of a clone is reported for some rows only, either as once, few or many, or as a class for expanded clones.

abundance | v_gene | CDR3aa
few | TRBV19 | CASTQWGDSGTQYF
few | TRBV2 | CASRGEQGSYNEQFF
NA | TRBV30 | CAWSTGTGRQTQYF
NA | TRBV6-6 | CASSWRGPGTGELFF
NA | TRBV7-9 | CASSPGANYGYTF
NA | TRBV5-1 | CASSNGDTGELFF
few | TRBV7-3 | CASSRGRQETQYF
NA | TRBV30 | CACRGLNTEAFF
NA | TRBV7-8 | CASSFRTGLGTQYF
NA | TRBV18 | CASSPFVGYEQYF
NA | TRBV15 | CATSRGGTVNTEAFF
NA | TRBV30 | CAWTRGLAGIPSDNEQFF
NA | TRBV19 | CASRRLAGHSGELFF
few | TRBV2 | CASRGQGPYGYTF
NA | TRBV12-5 | CASGQTVSATTYNEQFF
few | TRBV28 | CASSLLQGAHYEQYF
NA | TRBV10-1 | CASSEGQTNTGELFF
NA | TRBV29-1 | CSVEDRSSYEQYF
NA | TRBV5-1 | CASSFRGGNEQFF
NA | TRBV14 | CASSPRLAPTGELFF
NA | TRBV18 | CASSPLGKLDRAGYQPQHF
few | TRBV13 | CASSLGQGGDQPQHF
NA | TRBV7-2 | CASSLERTRTNPQYF
NA | TRBV5-1 | CASSFLAGTDNEQFF
NA | TRBV5-4 | CASSLSLASSYNEQFF